This T cell receptor beta chain was recovered during a study of blood T cells in healthy people across ages. The sample holds many counts of this clonotype. Primers used in a second PCR of roughly 6 to 11 cycles were a sample-barcoded 5' primer and a J-beta primer mix. TCRdb ran MiXCR on the 5' RACE reads and lists one entry per CDR3 protein. Of around 400,000 distinct CDR3 sequences listed, 45% to 65% are singletons. The ends were cut back, 4 bases at V and 8 bases at J, with 14 bases in the middle. Germline loops: CDR1 SNHLY, CDR2 FYNNEI. This CDR3 spans 14 amino acids. Sequenced input: blood. The sequence was collected from a man aged 55-75 years in good health. The V gene is TRBV2, the J gene TRBJ1-4; no clear D gene. The CDR3 region is CASSGANHAEKLFF. The DNA of the CDR3 is TGTGCCAGCAGTGGCGCCAACCATGCGGAAAAACTGTTTTTT. Based on the CDR3 plus reference TRBV2 and TRBJ1-4, the full variable domain is EPEVTQTPSHQVTQMGQEVILRCVPISNHLYFYWYRQILGQKVEFLVSFYNNEISEKSEIFDDQFSVERPDGSNFTLKIRSTKLEDSAMYFCASSGANHAEKLFFGSGTQLSVL.